This T cell receptor (beta chain) was identified in a study of T cell repertoires in cytomegalovirus infection. Study-level findings and limits: Cumulative frequency (of public TCR beta family members) identified carriers of CMV plus the relevant HLA.

There are 13 residues in the CDR3. The germline gives CDR1 SGHVS, CDR2 FNYEAQ. TCRdb fed the reads into MiXCR, producing one record per CDR3 protein. Of around 750,000 distinct CDR3 sequences listed, around a third are singletons. Concerning this clonotype itself: The antigen is unknown. At one of its ends the junction is not consistent with the germline gene, which may arise from a read error.

The chain has TRBV7-6 and TRBJ1-1; 7 nucleotides agree with TRBD1. This clonotype was obtained from a human donor in good health (CMV status not recorded). Some clones in this sample may be carry-over from other donors' samples. Sequencing was performed on cultured CD8+ T cells from PBMCs, taken from culture after CMV antigen stimulation. CDR3: CVSRLQQGTEAFF. Written as DNA, the CDR3 is TGTGTCAGCCGGCTCCAACAGGGGACTGAAGCTTTCTTT.